These 30 T cell receptor beta chains originate from one sample sequenced in a study of blood T cell repertoires in COVID-19. The repertoire was sequenced with immunoSEQ multiplex PCR; TCRdb's copy has only in-frame clones and lacks some. The sample comprises approximately 73,000 clones, roughly 86% of which are singletons, and 1.5% to 2% rests with the top ten. The sample was peripheral blood. These receptors came from a woman in her sixties with acute or convalescent COVID-19.

The chain uses TRBV4-3 and TRBJ2-1; TRBD2 is a possible D gene (5 bases). Trimming removed 0 bases at V and 2 bases at J, with 14 bases between. CDR1 is LGHNA and CDR2 is YSLEER in the germline V gene. The CDR3 contains 17 residues. Written as DNA, the CDR3 is TGCGCCAGCAGCCAAGACGGCGGGCCTAGGACCTACAATGAGCAGTTCTTC. The encoded protein is CASSQDGGPRTYNEQFF.

The rearrangement links TRBV11-2 to TRBJ2-3, with 9 bases lining up with TRBD1. Trimming cost V 6 bases and J 4 bases; bases outside gene matches: 8. The germline gives CDR1 SGHAT, CDR2 FQNNGV. This CDR3 region has 15 residues. In nucleotides, the CDR3 is TGTGCCAGCAGTAAAACAGGGGGCTCTGCAGATACGCAGTATTTT. Residues: CASSKTGGSADTQYF.

The J gene is TRBJ1-1, the V gene TRBV25-1; D might be TRBD1 (6 bases). V was cut by 5 bases and J by 3 bases, with 16 bases left in between. Germline lookup yields CDR1 MGHDK and CDR2 SYGVNS. This CDR3 comprises 15 residues. The CDR3 DNA follows: TGTGCCAGCAGTTTTATTACAGGGTATGACACTGAAGCTTTCTTT. Translated: CASSFITGYDTEAFF.

As to this clone: This specimen includes other DNA sequences encoding the same CDR3. CDR3 sequence reads: CASSSDRANEKLFF. The CDR3 DNA reads as TGCGCCAGCAGTTCCGACAGGGCGAATGAAAAACTGTTTTTT. This chain joins TRBV5-1 and TRBJ1-4, with 7 bases lining up with TRBD1. This CDR3 has 14 residues. From germline, CDR1 is SGHRS and CDR2 YFSETQ. V shed 5 bases, J shed 5 bases, and the junction held 6 bases outside the gene matches.

The chain uses TRBV30 and TRBJ2-5, with unresolved D. V was cut by 2 bases and J by 0 bases, with 7 bases left in between. The CDR3 spans 13 residues. The germline V gene has CDR1 GTSNPN and CDR2 SVGIG (reference sequence). The DNA for the CDR3 is TGTGCCTGGAGTCTCGTTAACCAAGAGACCCAGTACTTC. Translation: CAWSLVNQETQYF.

This chain connects TRBV11-3 to TRBJ2-2; 8 bases are shared with TRBD2. Germline CDR1 and CDR2: SGHNT and YENEEA. V trimming: 6 bases; J trimming: 6 bases; junction bases outside the gene matches: 9. The CDR3 extends over 15 amino acids. The CDR3 loop reads CASRTGGADAGELFF. The CDR3 bases are TGTGCCAGCAGAACCGGGGGGGCCGATGCCGGGGAGCTGTTTTTT.

V and J are TRBV7-2 and TRBJ1-2, with 11 bases aligning to TRBD1. This CDR3 is built from 15 residues. V dropped 4 bases and J dropped 3; count of bases not matched to a gene: 4. Germline V CDR1 and CDR2: SGHTA, FQGNSA. Written as DNA, the CDR3 is TGTGCCAGCAGCTCCCGGACAGGGGGCCACTATGGCTACACCTTC. Translating it yields CASSSRTGGHYGYTF.

The chain joins TRBV4-1 to TRBJ1-2; D ambiguous. Germline V lookup: CDR1 MGHRA, CDR2 YSYEKL. Trimming stripped 1 base from V and 2 bases from J, with 8 bases between. The CDR3 covers 14 residues. Here the CDR3 reads CASSQVAENYGYTF. CDR3 DNA sequence: TGCGCCAGCAGCCAAGTTGCCGAGAACTATGGCTACACCTTC.

This clone was found a few times. The genes are TRBV12-3 or TRBV12-4 and TRBJ2-5; D is unresolved. V was pared by 5 bases and J by 2 bases, with 9 bases between. CDR3 length equals 13 residues. Here the CDR3 DNA reads TGTGCCAGCAGTCCCCCGGAGCAAGAGACCCAGTACTTC. Its translation: CASSPPEQETQYF.

The V gene is TRBV28, the J gene TRBJ1-4, with 8 positions matching TRBD1. This CDR3 region has 16 residues. The germline V gene encodes CDR1 MDHEN and CDR2 SYDVKM. The junction had 9 bases not matched to a gene; V was cut back by 4 bases and J by 5 bases. The CDR3 here is CASSSKGTGLNEKLFF. CDR3 sequence (DNA): TGTGCCAGCAGTTCCAAAGGGACAGGCCTGAATGAAAAACTGTTTTTT.

The rearrangement uses TRBV6-1 and TRBJ2-2, with D possibly TRBD2 on 5 matching bases. This CDR3 has 15 residues. Trimming took 1 base from V and 2 from J, leaving 8 bases between them. Germline V gene data show CDR1 as MNHNS and CDR2 as SASEGT. The CDR3 reads CASSEGESNTGELFF. CDR3 DNA: TGTGCCAGCAGTGAAGGGGAGTCCAACACCGGGGAGCTGTTTTTT.

V usage is TRBV27 and J usage is TRBJ1-2; 9 bases line up with TRBD1. This CDR3 spans 14 amino acids. Germline V gene sequence: CDR1 MNHEY, CDR2 SMNVEV (reference sequence). J gave up 6 bases and V 3 bases, and 5 bases lay outside the gene matches. The CDR3: CASSFGTGSNGYTF. CDR3 DNA sequence: TGTGCCAGCAGTTTTGGGACAGGGTCGAATGGCTACACCTTC.

The gene calls are TRBV4-3 and TRBJ1-1; the D is unclear. The CDR3 length is 13 residues. Germline CDR1 and CDR2: LGHNA and YSLEER. V lost 0 bases and J lost 8, with 10 bases in between. CDR3 protein: CASSQDLTAEAFF. In DNA form, the CDR3 reads TGCGCCAGCAGCCAAGATTTAACAGCAGAAGCTTTCTTT.

The chain employs TRBV19 and TRBJ2-2, with 9 nucleotides matching TRBD1. V lost 1 base, J lost 6 bases, and 9 bases stayed unmatched. Germline V gene sequence: CDR1 LNHDA, CDR2 SQIVND (reference sequence). This CDR3 spans 17 amino acids. The CDR3 loop is CASSIAAQGAFSGELFF. The DNA for the CDR3 is TGTGCCAGTAGTATAGCAGCACAGGGGGCATTTTCCGGGGAGCTGTTTTTT.

V and J are TRBV4-3 and TRBJ2-1; tentative D call: TRBD2 (5 bases). Germline lookup yields CDR1 LGHNA and CDR2 YSLEER. The CDR3 sequence is 15 residues long. The V end lost 3 bases, the J end lost 0 bases, and 9 bases lay between the germline ends. DNA of the CDR3: TGCGCCAGCAGCCAGGGAGACCACTCCTACAATGAGCAGTTCTTC. This gives the protein CASSQGDHSYNEQFF.

This chain connects TRBV7-6 to TRBJ1-5, with D unresolved. The germline V gene has CDR1 SGHVS and CDR2 FNYEAQ. The CDR3 length is 16 residues. With 1 base removed from V and 7 bases from J, the gap between germline ends came to 17 bases. CDR3 in amino acids: CASSLEWSAQNQPQHF. CDR3 coding DNA: TGTGCCAGCAGCTTAGAATGGTCCGCTCAGAACCAGCCCCAGCATTTT.

The chain uses TRBV12-5 and TRBJ1-6, with TRBD1 matching 7 bases. The CDR3 extends over 14 amino acids. V lost 5 bases to trimming and J lost 4 bases; unmatched junction nucleotides: 2. Germline V lookup: CDR1 LGHNT, CDR2 FRNRAP. The CDR3 region is CASGVGQYNSPLHF. For the CDR3, the DNA is TGTGCTAGTGGTGTGGGACAGTATAATTCACCCCTCCACTTT.

The rearrangement uses TRBV5-1 and TRBJ2-7, with D possibly being TRBD2 (5 bases). Trimming left V 0 bases short and J 4 bases short, with 11 bases between. Per germline, CDR1 SGHRS and CDR2 YFSETQ. The length of the CDR3 is 14 residues. CDR3 sequence (DNA): TGCGCCAGCAGCTTGGGGGAGCTTGGTTACGAGCAGTACTTC. Amino acids: CASSLGELGYEQYF.

The V gene is TRBV6-2 or TRBV6-3, the J gene TRBJ2-7; D might be TRBD2 (5 bases). Looked up from germline, CDR1 is MNHEY and CDR2 is SVGEGT. CDR3 size: 15 residues. V was clipped by 3 bases and J by 7 bases, with 19 bases between them. The CDR3 reads CASSYSRTGTPEQYF. CDR3 bases: TGTGCCAGCAGTTATTCACGGACGGGAACCCCGGAGCAGTACTTC.

The chain carries TRBV5-1 and TRBJ1-6; D gene ambiguous. Per germline, CDR1 SGHRS and CDR2 YFSETQ. The CDR3 covers 16 residues. V was trimmed by 0 bases and J by 5 bases, leaving 12 bases between them. The CDR3 DNA reads TGCGCCAGCAGCTTGGAGGGAACGGGGAATAATTCACCCCTCCACTTT. This translates into CASSLEGTGNNSPLHF.

The chain employs TRBV10-1 and TRBJ2-1; 13 bases match TRBD2. The V gene's germline CDR1 is WNHNN and CDR2 SYGVQD (reference sequence). V dropped 0 bases and J dropped 0; count of bases not matched to a gene: 11. This CDR3 is 21 amino acids long. DNA for the CDR3: TGCGCCAGCAGTGAGTCTGACCCGGGACTAGCGGGACCCTTCTCCTACAATGAGCAGTTCTTC. Residues: CASSESDPGLAGPFSYNEQFF.

In its sample, this clone was seen once. The V gene is TRBV3-1 (or the pseudogene TRBV3-2), the J gene TRBJ2-3; 7 bases align to TRBD2. Germline CDR1 is LGHDT and CDR2 is YNNKEL (reference sequence). The trim removed 4 bases at V and 0 bases at J, leaving 10 bases unmatched. The CDR3 runs 17 residues. CDR3 in amino acids: CASSLELAASSTDTQYF. DNA of the CDR3: TGTGCCAGCAGCCTGGAGCTAGCGGCCTCTAGCACAGATACGCAGTATTTT.

V usage is TRBV21-1 and J usage is TRBJ1-2; the table assigns TRBD1, which was not confirmed against the DNA. TRBV21-1 is a pseudogene locus. The CDR3 has 13 residues. The CDR3 coding sequence is TGTGCCAGCAACCATCCAGGGCCAAATGGCTACACCTTC. The encoded protein is CASNHPGPNGYTF.

J is TRBJ1-2 and V is TRBV12-3 or TRBV12-4, with 10 bases matching TRBD1. The ends lost 5 bases at V and 6 bases at J; junction bases unmatched: 3. The CDR3 length is 13 residues. Written as DNA, the CDR3 is TGTGCCAGCAGTCCGACAGGGGGCAATGGCTACACCTTC. Protein sequence: CASSPTGGNGYTF.

The rearrangement joins TRBV4-1 to TRBJ2-1, with a tentative D call TRBD1 (6 bases). CDR3 size: 15 residues. Trimming took off 3 bases at V and 7 bases at J, with 16 bases between the two ends. Looked up from germline, CDR1 is MGHRA and CDR2 is YSYEKL. CDR3 sequence (DNA): TGCGCCAGCAGCCAGGGACATTCCACGGGGAATGAGCAGTTCTTC. Amino acids: CASSQGHSTGNEQFF.

The genes are TRBV5-6 and TRBJ2-5, with D perhaps TRBD2 (6 bases). This CDR3 contains 14 residues. CDR1 is SGHDT, CDR2 YYEEEE, per germline. Between the trimmed V and J ends, which lost 2 bases and 3 bases, there was a span of 11 bases. The CDR3 loop is CASSFGGFKETQYF. In DNA, the CDR3 is TGTGCCAGCAGCTTTGGGGGGTTTAAAGAGACCCAGTACTTC.

This clone was seen once. The chain has TRBV6-5 and TRBJ2-7; D is uncertain. CDR1 is MNHEY and CDR2 is SVGAGI in the germline V gene. The CDR3 loop spans 12 amino acids. Trimming removed 8 bases from V and 6 bases from J, with 14 bases in between. Written as DNA, the CDR3 is TGTGCCAGCCGCGAGGATCCCCTCGAGCAGTACTTC. Translation: CASREDPLEQYF.

The chain couples TRBV7-2 to TRBJ2-1; 11 positions match TRBD2. The trim removed 4 bases at V and 5 bases at J, leaving 4 bases unmatched. CDR3 length: 15 amino acids. The germline CDR1 and CDR2 sequences are SGHTA and FQGNSA. The chain's CDR3 is CASSSGTSGHNEQFF. DNA of the CDR3: TGTGCCAGCAGCTCAGGGACTAGCGGACACAATGAGCAGTTCTTC.

This clone occurred many times. V is TRBV7-2 and J is TRBJ1-2, with D uncertain. CDR1 and CDR2 from the germline V gene are SGHTA and FQGNSA. The CDR3 is made up of 14 amino acids. Trimming left V 5 bases short and J 0 bases short, with 10 bases between. CDR3 loop: CASSETTANYGYTF. CDR3 coding DNA: TGTGCCAGCAGCGAGACAACAGCTAACTATGGCTACACCTTC.

The J gene is TRBJ1-2, the V gene TRBV30; unclear D gene. The V end lost 2 bases, the J end lost 3 bases, and 7 bases lay between the germline ends. The CDR3 loop spans 12 amino acids. Germline-derived CDR1 and CDR2 are GTSNPN and SVGIG (reference sequence). CDR3 sequence (DNA): TGTGCCTGGAGTTTGGACTACTATGGCTACACCTTC. It specifies CAWSLDYYGYTF. Full variable domain (missing parts from reference TRBV30 and TRBJ1-2): SQTIHQWPATLVQPVGSPLSLECTVEGTSNPNLYWYRQAAGRGLQLLFYSVGIGQISSEVPQNLSASRPQDRQFILSSKKLLLSDSGFYLCAWSLDYYGYTFGSGTRLTVV.